These 29 T cell receptor beta chains share one sample of origin, sequenced in a study of blood T cell repertoires in COVID-19. Assay: immunoSEQ multiplex PCR; the TCRdb copy retains only in-frame clones and omits some. In the table there are a few hundred thousand clones, more than 85% of which are singletons. The sample taken for sequencing was PBMCs or T cells enriched from blood (not recorded which). Source of these receptors: a woman younger than 45 who had recovered from COVID-19.

The chain recombines TRBV5-4 with TRBJ1-1; 10 nucleotides agree with TRBD1. V dropped 4 bases and J dropped 0; count of bases not matched to a gene: 9. The CDR3 runs 17 residues. Germline CDR1 reads SGHNT; CDR2 reads YYREEE (reference sequence). CDR3 region: CASSIGQGVALNTEAFF. CDR3 nucleotide sequence: TGTGCCAGCAGCATAGGACAGGGGGTGGCCCTGAACACTGAAGCTTTCTTT.

V is TRBV6-5 and J is TRBJ1-4, with 8 nucleotides matching TRBD1. V dropped 6 bases and J dropped 8; count of bases not matched to a gene: 8. The germline gives CDR1 MNHEY, CDR2 SVGAGI. The CDR3 runs 14 residues. The CDR3 is CASRTGTGWEKLFF. The CDR3 DNA follows: TGTGCCAGCAGGACCGGGACAGGTTGGGAAAAACTGTTTTTT.

CDR3 sequence reads: CATSESGTGRPDTQYF. Here the CDR3 DNA reads TGTGCCACCAGTGAATCCGGGACAGGGCGTCCAGATACGCAGTATTTT. V gene TRBV24-1 combines with J gene TRBJ2-3, with 9 bases that match TRBD1. CDR1 is KGHDR and CDR2 is SFDVKD in the germline V gene. The V gene end was trimmed by 4 bases and the J gene end by 4 bases; junction bases not matched to a gene: 8. CDR3 length: 16 residues.

V and J are TRBV19 and TRBJ1-2; TRBD1 is a possible D gene (6 bases). The CDR3 is made up of 15 amino acids. The V end lost 4 bases, the J end lost 5 bases, and 17 bases lay between the germline ends. Germline V gene sequence: CDR1 LNHDA, CDR2 SQIVND (reference sequence). The CDR3 DNA is TGTGCCAGTAGTACGCAACTCGGGGGGCAATATGGCTACACCTTC. The encoded protein is CASSTQLGGQYGYTF.

The chain is built from TRBV5-4 and TRBJ2-7; 9 nucleotides match TRBD1. The CDR3 loop spans 16 amino acids. Germline CDR1 SGHNT, CDR2 YYREEE (reference sequence). V trimming: 3 bases; J trimming: 0 bases; junction bases outside the gene matches: 7. CDR3 in amino acids: CASSWAGTGSSYEQYF. CDR3 nucleotide sequence: TGTGCCAGCAGCTGGGCCGGGACAGGGTCCTCCTACGAGCAGTACTTC.

The gene calls are TRBV10-3 and TRBJ2-5; 8 bases are a match to TRBD1. V dropped 2 bases and J dropped 5; count of bases not matched to a gene: 4. There are 14 residues in the CDR3. The germline V gene has CDR1 ENHRY and CDR2 SYGVKD. The CDR3 DNA sequence: TGTGCCATCAGTGAGGGGACAGGTCAGGAGACCCAGTACTTC. Encoded protein: CAISEGTGQETQYF.

This clone was seen once. The chain employs TRBV3-1 (or the pseudogene TRBV3-2) and TRBJ1-6; TRBD1 might be the D (5 bases). The CDR3 sequence is 13 residues long. From germline, CDR1 is LGHDT and CDR2 YNNKEL (reference sequence). Trimming removed 2 bases from V and 11 bases from J, with 10 bases in between. In DNA form, the CDR3 reads TGTGCCAGCAGCCAACCCAGGGATCCACCCCTCCACTTT. This sequence encodes CASSQPRDPPLHF.

The chain is built from TRBV9 and TRBJ2-5; D is possibly TRBD1 (5 bases). Trimming took off 0 bases at V and 6 bases at J, with 15 bases between the two ends. The germline gives CDR1 SGDLS, CDR2 YYNGEE. The CDR3 spans 15 residues. CDR3: CASSVEAGMRQTQYF. DNA of the CDR3: TGTGCCAGCAGCGTAGAGGCAGGGATGAGGCAGACCCAGTACTTC.

This chain links TRBV7-2 with TRBJ2-1; possibly TRBD1 for D (6 bases). In germline, CDR1 is SGHTA, CDR2 FQGNSA. The CDR3 extends over 16 amino acids. The V end lost 1 base, the J end lost 1 base, and 11 bases lay between the germline ends. CDR3 sequence reads: CASSLVEGDSYNEQFF. CDR3 nucleotide sequence: TGTGCCAGCAGCTTAGTAGAGGGGGATTCCTACAATGAGCAGTTCTTC.

The rearrangement links TRBV12-3 or TRBV12-4 to TRBJ1-2, with TRBD1 identical over 7 bases. The CDR3 extends over 13 amino acids. After removal of 6 bases from V and 2 bases from J, the junction contained 3 bases not matched to a gene. CDR3 amino acids: CASSSDRNYGYTF. In DNA form, the CDR3 reads TGTGCCAGCAGCTCGGACAGGAACTATGGCTACACCTTC.

The CDR3 region is CASSRSGDFNEKLFF. CDR3 DNA: TGCGCCAGCAGCAGGTCAGGGGATTTTAATGAAAAACTGTTTTTT. V gene TRBV5-1 combines with J gene TRBJ1-4; the D gene is possibly TRBD1 (6 bases). The CDR3 is made up of 15 amino acids. CDR1 is SGHRS and CDR2 is YFSETQ in the germline V gene. The V end was cut by 4 bases, the J end by 4 bases, with 14 bases between.

The chain employs TRBV5-1 and TRBJ1-4; a weak D match, TRBD1 (5 bases). CDR3 length equals 16 residues. The germline CDR1 and CDR2 sequences are SGHRS and YFSETQ. The V end lost 2 bases, the J end lost 8 bases, and 19 bases lay between the germline ends. The CDR3 reads CASSFGGTTSVEKLFF. CDR3 sequence (DNA): TGCGCCAGCAGCTTCGGGGGGACCACGTCCGTCGAAAAACTGTTTTTT.

The V and J genes are TRBV7-9 and TRBJ2-7; TRBD2 aligns across 9 bases. Trimming took 5 bases from V and 5 from J; bases not matched to a gene: 16. CDR3 length: 17 residues. CDR1 is SEHNR and CDR2 is FQNEAQ in the germline V gene (reference sequence). The CDR3 DNA sequence: TGTGCCAGCAGCCCCGGGCGAGGTAGCGGGAGCGTCGACGAGCAGTACTTC. Translating gives CASSPGRGSGSVDEQYF.

The genes are TRBV3-1 (or the pseudogene TRBV3-2) and TRBJ1-1; weak D call: TRBD1 (6 bases). From germline, CDR1 is LGHDT and CDR2 YNNKEL (reference sequence). This CDR3 has 17 amino acids. V was clipped by 1 base and J by 5 bases, with 20 bases between them. The CDR3 loop is CASSQGGGAARGTEAFF. As DNA, the CDR3 is TGTGCCAGCAGCCAAGGAGGGGGGGCGGCCCGCGGGACTGAAGCTTTCTTT.

The chain recombines TRBV11-3 with TRBJ2-1, with 11 bases fitting TRBD2. The J segment lost 8 bases and the V segment lost 5 bases, leaving 17 bases of the junction unmatched. CDR3 length equals 18 residues. CDR1 and CDR2 (germline): SGHNT, YENEEA. The CDR3 region has the DNA TGTGCCAGCAGCCCTCCGGCTAGCGGGAGGCGTAATCAGGATGAGCAGTTCTTC. Its translation: CASSPPASGRRNQDEQFF.

The chain carries TRBV10-3 and TRBJ1-1, with D hard to call. Trimming left V 9 bases short and J 5 bases short, with 16 bases between. Per germline, CDR1 ENHRY and CDR2 SYGVKD. The CDR3 has 13 residues. In DNA, the CDR3 is TGTGCCATAAAACCTTCAGGCGCAACTGAAGCTTTCTTT. This codes for CAIKPSGATEAFF.

This sequence joins TRBV6-5 and TRBJ1-3, with a weak D call TRBD1 (6 bases). Germline V CDR1 and CDR2: MNHEY, SVGAGI. V lost 7 bases and J lost 3, with 16 bases in between. The CDR3 extends over 15 amino acids. The CDR3 loop is CASTRGRGSGNTIYF. CDR3 in DNA: TGTGCCAGCACCAGGGGAAGGGGAAGTGGAAACACCATATATTTT.

The chain is built from TRBV1 and TRBJ2-6; TRBD1 reflects the table's D call only, with no check against the DNA. TRBV1 is given as a pseudogene. The CDR3 sequence is 19 residues long. The CDR3 reads CTSSPRDRGEDDGANVLTF. The DNA of the CDR3 is TGCACCAGCAGCCCGCGCGACAGGGGAGAAGATGATGGGGCCAACGTCCTGACTTTC.

The chain joins TRBV5-5 to TRBJ2-5, with TRBD1 identical over 7 bases. V was clipped by 3 bases and J by 4 bases; unmatched bases: 6. The CDR3 loop spans 14 amino acids. Germline V lookup: CDR1 SGHKS, CDR2 YYEKEE (reference sequence). The CDR3 spells CASSSLTGSETQYF. In DNA, the CDR3 is TGTGCCAGCAGCTCTCTGACAGGGTCAGAGACCCAGTACTTC.

The rearrangement links TRBV7-2 to TRBJ2-1, with D perhaps TRBD1 (6 bases). The V end lost 2 bases, the J end lost 6 bases, and 11 bases lay between the germline ends. Germline lookup yields CDR1 SGHTA and CDR2 FQGNSA. This CDR3 contains 14 residues. The CDR3 region is CASSLYKQGNEQFF. The CDR3 bases are TGTGCCAGCAGCTTATACAAACAGGGCAATGAGCAGTTCTTC.

The CDR3 nucleotides are TGTGCCAGCTCACCCGCGAGGACACCCTACAATGAGCAGTTCTTC. It translates to CASSPARTPYNEQFF. The V and J genes are TRBV18 and TRBJ2-1; perhaps TRBD1 as D (5 bases). The CDR3 covers 15 residues. Trimming took 3 bases from V and 2 from J, leaving 11 bases between them. Germline V lookup: CDR1 KGHSH, CDR2 LQKENI.

The rearrangement joins TRBV11-2 to TRBJ2-2, with a possible D match to TRBD1 (6 bases). This CDR3 has 16 residues. V was shortened by 2 bases and J by 1 base, with 11 bases between the two germline ends. Germline CDR1 SGHAT, CDR2 FQNNGV. In DNA form, the CDR3 reads TGTGCCAGCAGCTTATGGAAGGGACAGAACACCGGGGAGCTGTTTTTT. Encoded protein: CASSLWKGQNTGELFF.

This clone appeared a single time. V usage is TRBV7-2 and J usage is TRBJ2-1, with 7 bases matching TRBD2. Germline V lookup: CDR1 SGHTA, CDR2 FQGNSA. With V trimmed by 3 bases and J by 5 bases, 4 bases remained unmatched. The CDR3 covers 14 residues. CDR3 DNA sequence: TGTGCCAGCAGCTTGGCACTAGCGAACAATGAGCAGTTCTTC. Amino acid sequence: CASSLALANNEQFF. Complete variable domain (other parts from reference TRBV7-2 and TRBJ2-1): GAGVSQSPSNKVTEKGKDVELRCDPISGHTALYWYRQSLGQGLEFLIYFQGNSAPDKSGLPSDRFSAERTGGSVSTLTIQRTQQEDSAVYLCASSLALANNEQFFGPGTRLTVL.

The V gene is TRBV9, the J gene TRBJ2-2; D not certain. The CDR3 is made up of 14 amino acids. CDR1 is SGDLS, CDR2 YYNGEE, per germline. Trimming removed 0 bases at V and 3 bases at J, with 6 bases between. The DNA of the CDR3 is TGTGCCAGCAGCGTAGAACTCTACACCGGGGAGCTGTTTTTT. Amino acid sequence: CASSVELYTGELFF.

The CDR3 reads CASSSRTSGRFDEQFF. CDR3 sequence (DNA): TGTGCCAGCAGCTCCCGGACTAGCGGGAGGTTTGATGAGCAGTTCTTC. This chain uses TRBV9 with TRBJ2-1; the match to TRBD2 covers 14 bases. The CDR3 has 16 residues. V gave up 4 bases and J gave up 8 bases; unmatched junction bases: 8. CDR1 is SGDLS, CDR2 YYNGEE, per germline.

This clone was observed a single time. CDR3 sequence reads: CASSPPLGGHNEQFF. The DNA for the CDR3 is TGTGCCAGTAGTCCCCCGTTGGGGGGGCACAATGAGCAGTTCTTC. The chain employs TRBV19 and TRBJ2-1; D perhaps matches TRBD2 (7 bases). CDR3 size: 15 residues. The ends were cut back, 5 bases at V and 5 bases at J, with 16 bases in the middle. CDR1 and CDR2 from the germline V gene are LNHDA and SQIVND (reference sequence). The whole variable domain, remainder taken from reference TRBV19 and TRBJ2-1, is DGGITQSPKYLFRKEGQNVTLSCEQNLNHDAMYWYRQDPGQGLRLIYYSQIVNDFQKGDIAEGYSVSREKKESFPLTVTSAQKNPTAFYLCASSPPLGGHNEQFFGPGTRLTVL.

This clone was detected only once. The chain has TRBV11-2 and TRBJ2-3; D not certain. The CDR3 runs 11 residues. Germline V gives CDR1 SGHAT, CDR2 FQNNGV. Trimming removed 5 bases from V and 2 bases from J, with 2 bases in between. This CDR3 is CASSHTDTQYF. CDR3 DNA: TGTGCCAGCAGCCACACAGATACGCAGTATTTT.

The V call is TRBV5-1, the J call TRBJ1-1; possibly TRBD1 for D (5 bases). The CDR3 runs to 15 residues. Trimming took off 1 base at V and 0 bases at J, with 10 bases between the two ends. Germline V gene sequence: CDR1 SGHRS, CDR2 YFSETQ. The CDR3 DNA follows: TGCGCCAGCAGCTTGTTCGCAGGGATGAACACTGAAGCTTTCTTT. Translation gives CASSLFAGMNTEAFF.

This chain uses TRBV3-1 (or the pseudogene TRBV3-2) with TRBJ2-2, with D tentatively TRBD2 (6 bases). The CDR3 totals 15 residues. Between the trimmed V and J ends, which lost 0 bases and 3 bases, there was a span of 8 bases. Germline CDR1 LGHDT, CDR2 YNNKEL (reference sequence). The CDR3 DNA reads as TGTGCCAGCAGCCAAGAAGGGACTTACACCGGGGAGCTGTTTTTT. Translated: CASSQEGTYTGELFF.